The next 7 T cell receptor beta chains were all read from a single sample in a study of blood T cell repertoires in COVID-19 (dated by TCRdb to 2020 to 2022). Libraries were built with the immunoSEQ multiplex PCR assay. Sourced from immuneACCESS, this table was stored by TCRdb with only in-frame sequences that have V and J called. A share of the clones is absent; for the studies checked, an unresolved V gene accounts for under half, and the remainder has no known explanation. The sample includes some 250,000 clones, with around 82% observed a single time. Of the sample, less than 4% falls within the top ten clones. The sequencing input was peripheral blood. These receptor sequences come from a woman between 18 and 30 years old with acute or convalescent COVID-19.

The chain uses TRBV28 and TRBJ2-5; possible D gene TRBD1, 6 bases. This CDR3 spans 14 amino acids. Germline V gives CDR1 MDHEN, CDR2 SYDVKM. Trimming stripped 1 base from V and 5 bases from J, with 11 bases between. CDR3 protein: CASSLLDRRETQYF. CDR3 coding DNA: TGTGCCAGCAGTTTATTGGACAGACGGGAGACCCAGTACTTC.

The chain is built from TRBV5-1 and TRBJ2-7; the match to TRBD1 covers 9 bases. V shed 1 base, J shed 1 base, and the junction held 6 bases outside the gene matches. Germline lookup yields CDR1 SGHRS and CDR2 YFSETQ. This CDR3 contains 16 residues. CDR3 coding DNA: TGCGCCAGCAGCTTGAACAGGGGGCGCGTATCCTACGAGCAGTACTTC. Protein sequence: CASSLNRGRVSYEQYF.

This chain connects TRBV12-3 or TRBV12-4 to TRBJ2-4; weak D call: TRBD1 (6 bases). CDR3 length: 12 amino acids. V was cut by 5 bases and J by 10 bases, with 12 bases left in between. In nucleotides, the CDR3 is TGTGCCAGCAGTAGCCCAACAGGGATTCAGTACTTC. Residues: CASSSPTGIQYF.

The V gene is TRBV6-5, the J gene TRBJ1-3, with 7 positions matching TRBD1. The germline CDR1 and CDR2 sequences are MNHEY and SVGAGI. This CDR3 is 16 amino acids long. Losses at the gene ends were 0 bases for V and 7 bases for J; bases not matched to a gene: 9. Written as DNA, the CDR3 is TGTGCCAGCAGTTACTCCCCCACAGGGGAGGTTAACACCATATATTTT. As protein: CASSYSPTGEVNTIYF.

The chain carries TRBV19 and TRBJ2-3; 13 positions agree with TRBD2. The germline V gene has CDR1 LNHDA and CDR2 SQIVND (reference sequence). This CDR3 comprises 16 residues. After removal of 7 bases from V and 2 bases from J, the junction contained 6 bases not matched to a gene. The CDR3 DNA sequence: TGTGCCAGTACTCGGACTAGCGGGAGCCTCACAGATACGCAGTATTTT. Translating gives CASTRTSGSLTDTQYF. Supplemented by reference TRBV19 and TRBJ2-3, the full variable domain reads DGGITQSPKYLFRKEGQNVTLSCEQNLNHDAMYWYRQDPGQGLRLIYYSQIVNDFQKGDIAEGYSVSREKKESFPLTVTSAQKNPTAFYLCASTRTSGSLTDTQYFGPGTRLTVL.

The sample holds one count of this clone. The CDR3 sequence is CATSDCTTSSYNSPLHF. The CDR3 DNA follows: TGTGCCACCAGTGATTGTACGACAAGCTCCTATAATTCACCCCTCCACTTT. This chain links TRBV24-1 with TRBJ1-6; D remains ambiguous. Germline V gene sequence: CDR1 KGHDR, CDR2 SFDVKD. This CDR3 has 17 amino acids. The ends were cut back, 2 bases at V and 0 bases at J, with 10 bases in the middle.

Notes on this clone: The sample holds other DNA sequences that translate to the same CDR3. The V and J genes are TRBV7-2 and TRBJ2-3, with 10 bases aligning to TRBD2. Trimming at V came to 1 base and at J to 5 bases, leaving 3 bases not matched to a gene. CDR1 SGHTA and CDR2 FQGNSA come from the germline V gene. The CDR3 extends over 15 amino acids. The CDR3 region is CASSLVAGGGDTQYF. Written as DNA, the CDR3 is TGTGCCAGCAGCTTAGTAGCGGGAGGTGGAGATACGCAGTATTTT.